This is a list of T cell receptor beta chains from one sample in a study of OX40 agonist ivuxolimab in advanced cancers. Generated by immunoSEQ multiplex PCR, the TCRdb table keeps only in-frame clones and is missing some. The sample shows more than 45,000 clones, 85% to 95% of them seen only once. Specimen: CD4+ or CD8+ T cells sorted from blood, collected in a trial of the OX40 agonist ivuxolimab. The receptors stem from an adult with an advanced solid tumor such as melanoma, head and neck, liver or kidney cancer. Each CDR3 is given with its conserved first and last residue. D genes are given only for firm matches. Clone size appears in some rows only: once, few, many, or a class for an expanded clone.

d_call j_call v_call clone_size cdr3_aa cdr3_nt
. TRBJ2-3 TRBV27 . CASSFGSGVGDTQYF TGTGCCAGCAGCTTCGGATCAGGGGTGGGAGATACGCAGTATTTT
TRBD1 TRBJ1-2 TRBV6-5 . CASSFTREGGSYGYTF TGTGCCAGCAGTTTTACAAGGGAAGGGGGCTCCTATGGCTACACCTTC
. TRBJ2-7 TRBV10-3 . CAISESGGRSSYEQYF TGTGCCATCAGTGAGTCGGGCGGAAGGAGCTCCTACGAGCAGTACTTC
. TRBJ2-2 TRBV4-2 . CASSQEGPPRRELFF TGTGCCAGCAGCCAGGAGGGGCCCCCGAGACGGGAGCTGTTTTTT
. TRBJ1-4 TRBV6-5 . CASSWSPRGEKLFF TGTGCCAGCAGTTGGTCCCCCCGGGGTGAAAAACTGTTTTTT
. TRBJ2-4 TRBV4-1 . CASSLDSEAADIQYF TGCGCCAGCAGCCTAGACTCGGAGGCGGCGGACATTCAGTACTTC
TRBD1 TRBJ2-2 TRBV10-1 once CASSSGTDFVGELFF TGCGCCAGCAGCTCCGGGACAGATTTCGTCGGGGAGCTGTTTTTT
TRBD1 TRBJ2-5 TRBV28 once CASSFLDRARGETQYF TGTGCCAGCAGTTTCCTGGACAGGGCGCGTGGAGAGACCCAGTACTTC
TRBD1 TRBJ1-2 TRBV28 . CASSLVGTGGENYGYTF TGTGCCAGCAGTTTAGTTGGGACAGGGGGCGAAAACTATGGCTACACCTTC
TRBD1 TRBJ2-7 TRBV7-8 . CASSPGTGAYEQYF TGTGCCAGCAGCCCCGGGACAGGAGCCTACGAGCAGTACTTC
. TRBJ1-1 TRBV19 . CATLRIRDGTLNTEAFF TGTGCCACCTTACGGATTCGCGACGGGACATTGAACACTGAAGCTTTCTTT
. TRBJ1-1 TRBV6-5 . CASSSGAFFDTEAFF TGTGCCAGCAGTTCGGGGGCTTTTTTCGACACTGAAGCTTTCTTT
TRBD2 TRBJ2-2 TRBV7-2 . CASSLGGGSSNGELFF TGTGCCAGCAGCTTAGGCGGCGGGAGCTCGAACGGGGAGCTGTTTTTT
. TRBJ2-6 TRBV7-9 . CASGPVSGANVLTF TGTGCCAGCGGACCGGTCTCTGGGGCCAACGTCCTGACTTTC
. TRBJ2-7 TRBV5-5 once CASSLEVSRGLTEQYF TGTGCCAGCAGCTTGGAGGTAAGCAGGGGCCTCACCGAGCAGTACTTC
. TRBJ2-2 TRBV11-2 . CASSFGVTGELFF TGTGCCAGCAGCTTCGGAGTCACCGGGGAGCTGTTTTTT
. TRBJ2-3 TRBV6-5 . CASSYSYKGDTQYF TGTGCCAGCAGTTACAGCTACAAGGGAGATACGCAGTATTTT
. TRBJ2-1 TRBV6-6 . CASSDRNSYNEQFF TGTGCCAGCAGCGACCGCAACTCCTACAATGAGCAGTTCTTC
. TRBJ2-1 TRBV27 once CASSFSGSGNEQFF TGTGCCAGCAGTTTCAGCGGCTCTGGGAATGAGCAGTTCTTC
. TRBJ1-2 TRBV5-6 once CASSLAAGGGDGYTF TGTGCCAGCAGCTTGGCCGCGGGGGGCGGGGATGGCTACACCTTC
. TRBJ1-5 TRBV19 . CASSTTGLLNQPQHF TGTGCCAGTAGTACTACCGGACTCTTGAATCAGCCCCAGCATTTT
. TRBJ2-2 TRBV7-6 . CASRPGAPTGELFF TGTGCCAGCAGGCCCGGTGCCCCGACCGGGGAGCTGTTTTTT
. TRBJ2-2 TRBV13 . CASSLYPRGGAGELFF TGTGCCAGCAGCTTATATCCACGCGGAGGAGCCGGGGAGCTGTTTTTT
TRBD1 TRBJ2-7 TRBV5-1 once CASSYRGSYEQYF TGCGCCAGCAGCTACAGGGGTTCCTACGAGCAGTACTTC
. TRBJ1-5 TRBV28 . CASSLAGGGQPQHF TGTGCCAGCAGTTTAGCTGGGGGCGGGCAGCCCCAGCATTTT
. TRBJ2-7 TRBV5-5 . CASSFGVSDEQYF TGTGCCAGCAGCTTCGGGGTTTCAGACGAGCAGTACTTC
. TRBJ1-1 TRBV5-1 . CASSLGDSNTEAFF TGCGCCAGCAGCTTGGGAGATTCAAACACTGAAGCTTTCTTT
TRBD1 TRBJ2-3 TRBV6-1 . CASSARGQGGDTQYF TGTGCCAGCAGCGCCCGGGGACAGGGAGGAGATACGCAGTATTTT
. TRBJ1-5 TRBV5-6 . CASSLGLGSNQPQHF TGTGCCAGCAGCTTAGGTTTAGGTAGCAATCAGCCCCAGCATTTT